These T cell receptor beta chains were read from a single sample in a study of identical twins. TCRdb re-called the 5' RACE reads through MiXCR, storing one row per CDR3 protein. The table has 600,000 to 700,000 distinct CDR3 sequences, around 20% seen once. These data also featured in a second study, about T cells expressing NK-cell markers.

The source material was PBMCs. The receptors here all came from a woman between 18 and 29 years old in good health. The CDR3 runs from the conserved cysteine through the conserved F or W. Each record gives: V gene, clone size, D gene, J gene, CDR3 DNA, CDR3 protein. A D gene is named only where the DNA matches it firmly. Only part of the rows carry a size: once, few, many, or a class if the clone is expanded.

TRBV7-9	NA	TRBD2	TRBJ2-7	TGTGCCAGCAGCACCCTAGCGGGGGACGCCTACGAGCAGTACTTC	CASSTLAGDAYEQYF
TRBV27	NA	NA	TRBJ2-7	TGTGCCAGCAGTTTAAAGGGCAGTTTCTTTTACGAGCAGTACTTC	CASSLKGSFFYEQYF
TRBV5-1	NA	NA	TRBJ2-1	TGCGCCAGCAGCTTCAGACGGACTCAGAGTTCGTACAATGAGCAGTTCTTC	CASSFRRTQSSYNEQFF
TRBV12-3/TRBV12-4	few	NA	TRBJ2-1	TGTGCCAGCACCCCCCCGGGTGGCGGCAATGAGCAGTTCTTC	CASTPPGGGNEQFF
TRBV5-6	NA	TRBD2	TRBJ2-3	TGTGCCAGCAGCTTTATCCGTAGCGGGGCCCTCACAGATACGCAGTATTTT	CASSFIRSGALTDTQYF
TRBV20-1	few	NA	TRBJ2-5	TGCAGTGCTAGAGTTCCCGGGCGGAAGGAGACCCAGTACTTC	CSARVPGRKETQYF
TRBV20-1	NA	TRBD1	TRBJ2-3	TGCAGTGCTAGAAGGGGACAGGGGTCAGATACGCAGTATTTT	CSARRGQGSDTQYF
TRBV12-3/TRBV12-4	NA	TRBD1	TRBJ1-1	TGCGCCAGCAGGTACCTCAGACAGGGGGAGAGGACTGAAGCTTTCTTT	CASRYLRQGERTEAFF
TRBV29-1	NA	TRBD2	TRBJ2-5	TGCAGCGTTGAACGAAGCGGGAGGAGGGAGACCCAGTACTTC	CSVERSGRRETQYF
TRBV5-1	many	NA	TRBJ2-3	TGTGCCAGCAGTTTAGGGGGGGTCACAGATACGCAGTATTTT	CASSLGGVTDTQYF
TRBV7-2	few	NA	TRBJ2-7	TGTGCCAGCAACGTAGGGGAGCCTCCTTACGAGCAGTACTTC	CASNVGEPPYEQYF
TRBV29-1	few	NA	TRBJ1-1	TGCAGCGGAGGGGGGCATCGGAACACTGAAGCTTTCTTT	CSGGGHRNTEAFF
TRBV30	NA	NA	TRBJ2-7	TGTGCCTGGAGTTACGAAGGATACGAGCAGTACTTC	CAWSYEGYEQYF
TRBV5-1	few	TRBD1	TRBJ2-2	TGCGCCAGCAGCTCAACCGGGACAGCCATGTACGGGGAGCTGTTTTTT	CASSSTGTAMYGELFF
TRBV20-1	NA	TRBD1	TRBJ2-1	TGCAGTGCTAGGCGCCTCGGGACAGGGGACAATGAGCAGTTCTTC	CSARRLGTGDNEQFF
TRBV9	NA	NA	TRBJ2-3	TGTGCCAGCAGCGTTGACTGGCCCAGCACAGATACGCAGTATTTT	CASSVDWPSTDTQYF
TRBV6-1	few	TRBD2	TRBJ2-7	TGTGCCAGCAGGCCTTTCGGGGCTAGCGGATCCTACGAGCAGTACTTC	CASRPFGASGSYEQYF
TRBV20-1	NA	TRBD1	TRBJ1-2	TGCAGTGCTAGAGATTGGGGACAGGGCTATGGCTACACCTTC	CSARDWGQGYGYTF
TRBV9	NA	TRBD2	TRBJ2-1	TGTGCCAGCAGCGTAGAGCGGGGGGTCTACAATGAGCAGTTCTTC	CASSVERGVYNEQFF
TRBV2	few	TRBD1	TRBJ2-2	TGTGCCAGCAGCTACGAGGGACAGGGAAACACCGGGGAGCTGTTTTTT	CASSYEGQGNTGELFF
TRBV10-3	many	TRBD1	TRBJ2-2	TGTGCCACTCAGGGGGCCGGGGAGCTGTTTTTT	CATQGAGELFF
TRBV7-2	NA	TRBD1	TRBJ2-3	TGTGCTAGCCGGGGACAGTTAACAGATACGCAGTATTTT	CASRGQLTDTQYF
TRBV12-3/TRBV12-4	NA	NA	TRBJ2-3	TGTGCCAGCAGTTTAAGGCGCCCAGATACGCAGTATTTT	CASSLRRPDTQYF
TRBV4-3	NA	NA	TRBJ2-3	TGCGCCAGCAGCCAAGATCTACTAGTGGAAGATACGCAGTATTTT	CASSQDLLVEDTQYF
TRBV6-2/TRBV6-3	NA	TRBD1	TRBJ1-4	TGTGCCAGCAGACTACAGGGGGCGGGAGAAAAACTGTTTTTT	CASRLQGAGEKLFF
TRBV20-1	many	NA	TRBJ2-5	TGCAGTGCTAGAGGACAGACCCAGTACTTC	CSARGQTQYF
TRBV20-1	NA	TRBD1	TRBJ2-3	TGCAGTGCTAGAATCTTGCAGGGGGCCAATACGCAGTATTTT	CSARILQGANTQYF
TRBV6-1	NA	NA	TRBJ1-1	TGTGCCAGCAACCCAGGTGGGGGGCGCACTGAAGCTTTCTTT	CASNPGGGRTEAFF
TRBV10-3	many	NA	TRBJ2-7	TGTGCCATCAGTGAAGGAGCGGGGGACAGACGCCTTTACTTC	CAISEGAGDRRLYF
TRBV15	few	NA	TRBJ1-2	TGTGCCACCAGACAAGAGGGTTTGGATCGTGGCTACACCTTC	CATRQEGLDRGYTF
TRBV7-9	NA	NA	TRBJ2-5	TGTGCCAGCAGCAAAAACCTCCGGGACCAAGAGACCCAGTACTTC	CASSKNLRDQETQYF
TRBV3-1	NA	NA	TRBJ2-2	TGTGCCAGCAGCCAGCCCCCTCGGACTTTGAACACCGGGGAGCTGTTTTTT	CASSQPPRTLNTGELFF
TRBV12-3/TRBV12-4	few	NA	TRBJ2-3	TGTGCCAGCAGTTTTAAACTCCCTGGAGATACGCAGTATTTT	CASSFKLPGDTQYF
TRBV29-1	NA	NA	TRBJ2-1	TGCAGTGTGAGTGGTACCACCTACAATGAGCAGTTCTTC	CSVSGTTYNEQFF
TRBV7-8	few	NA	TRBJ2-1	TGTGCCAGCAGCCTCCGGGACTCGAAGCAGTTCTTC	CASSLRDSKQFF
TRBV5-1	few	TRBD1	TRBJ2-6	TGCGCCAGCAGCTACGGGACAGGGTCTGGGGCCAACGTCCTGACTTTC	CASSYGTGSGANVLTF
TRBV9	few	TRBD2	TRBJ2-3	TGTGCCAGCAGCGCCGAGCCTAGCGGGAGAGTAACAGATACGCAGTATTTT	CASSAEPSGRVTDTQYF
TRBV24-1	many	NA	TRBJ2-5	TGTGCCACCGGGGATTATCCTCCCGAGGGGGAGACCCAGTACTTC	CATGDYPPEGETQYF
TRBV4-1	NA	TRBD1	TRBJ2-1	TGCGCCAGCAGCCAAGGGGACAGGGGCCACTACAATGAGCAGTTCTTC	CASSQGDRGHYNEQFF
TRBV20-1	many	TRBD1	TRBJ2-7	TGCAGTGCTATCCGGGACAGGATCTACGAGCAGTACTTC	CSAIRDRIYEQYF